Listed below are T cell receptor beta chains from one sample, sequenced in a study of T cell responses to AZD1222 COVID-19 vaccine. Some clones are missing from TCRdb's copy, which holds only in-frame ones; the method was immunoSEQ multiplex PCR. The table lists tens of thousands of clones, over 85% of them singletons, with approximately 3% in the top ten. This specimen consisted of peripheral blood, obtained on day 0 of AZD1222 vaccination. The receptors shown here come from an adult in good health. The conserved cysteine and the conserved F or W are not part of the CDR3 here. The listing skips clone size in some rows; elsewhere it reads once, few, many or a size class.

j_call,v_call,clone_size,cdr3_aa
TRBJ1-5,TRBV19,NA,ASSIKGDSLSNQPQH
TRBJ2-1,TRBV6-5,NA,ASSYAGTHNEQF
TRBJ1-1,TRBV11-2,NA,ASSGQGEVNTEAF
TRBJ2-7,TRBV4-1,NA,ASSPVSKGEQY
TRBJ1-2,TRBV9,NA,ASSGGDREDYGYT
TRBJ2-3,TRBV10-1,NA,ASSPGTSGSGAQY
TRBJ1-4,TRBV23-1,NA,ASSATGKLF
TRBJ2-1,TRBV19,NA,ASRVAGWDEQF
TRBJ1-2,TRBV27,NA,ASSLKMTAYGYT
TRBJ2-7,TRBV5-6,NA,ASSPLTGAEYEQY
TRBJ1-4,TRBV7-6,NA,ASSQQGPEKLF
TRBJ2-7,TRBV19,NA,ASSPGPDFYEQY
TRBJ2-7,TRBV27,NA,ASSSRPDGPRAEQY
TRBJ2-1,TRBV6-5,NA,ASSYRGSSQF
TRBJ1-5,TRBV7-2,NA,ASSSSRDRVHRPQH
TRBJ2-1,TRBV11-2,NA,ASTLTGQKQF
TRBJ2-3,TRBV5-4,NA,ASRGGRAKDTQY
TRBJ2-2,TRBV14,NA,ASSQGLHTGELF
TRBJ2-1,TRBV5-1,NA,ASTPRQSSYNEQF
TRBJ2-2,TRBV9,NA,ASSTHGDTGELF
TRBJ1-1,TRBV4-1,NA,ASSQVSGVTEAF
TRBJ1-1,TRBV30,NA,AWRFANTEAF
TRBJ2-1,TRBV28,NA,ASSFAPGRTNEQF
TRBJ2-3,TRBV7-6,NA,ASSLIGGGSTDTQY
TRBJ1-2,TRBV19,few,APGGGAGYGYT
TRBJ1-1,TRBV6-5,NA,ASSLVSANTEAF
TRBJ2-3,TRBV4-1,NA,ASSQVGNTDTQY
TRBJ2-1,TRBV6-4,NA,ASSPSGQGAHPAYNEQF
TRBJ1-1,TRBV12-3/TRBV12-4,NA,ASSLSKNTEAF
TRBJ1-3,TRBV4-2,NA,ASSQEDISGNTIY
TRBJ1-1,TRBV5-4,NA,ASRHDRKNTEAF
TRBJ2-3,TRBV27,NA,ASSASTDTQY
TRBJ2-3,TRBV5-1,NA,ASSLGTGDADTQY
TRBJ2-7,TRBV10-1,NA,ASSDPGQGVVEQY
TRBJ1-6,TRBV28,NA,ASSLTLNSPLH
TRBJ2-7,TRBV19,NA,ASSAQGTAYEQY
TRBJ2-1,TRBV6-5,NA,ASSTRLAGANEQF
TRBJ2-1,TRBV24-1,NA,ATSDPHQDSRGRNEQF
TRBJ2-7,TRBV6-1,NA,ASSAAWGLYEQY
TRBJ1-1,TRBV5-6,NA,ASSPPRALGTEAF
TRBJ2-1,TRBV3-1/TRBV3-2,NA,ASSSPGQGHNEQF
TRBJ2-7,TRBV7-9,NA,ASSYTPGQGDYEQY
TRBJ1-1,TRBV5-1,NA,ASSKRTGGFVNTEAF
TRBJ1-5,TRBV6-5,NA,ANSGDRNQPQH
TRBJ1-5,TRBV7-8,NA,ASSAMGGVQPQH